These T cell receptor beta chains were read from a single sample in a study of T-cell reconstitution after alpha-beta-depleted transplantation in children. TCRdb re-analysed the PCR reads in MiXCR, keeping a single row per CDR3 protein. The sample holds about 540,000 distinct CDR3 sequences, approximately 20% seen once. Specimen: PBMCs from the stem cell graft donor, collected from the stem cell graft. These receptors all come from a human donor who donated a stem cell graft to a child with acute lymphoblastic leukemia. Each CDR3 is given with its conserved first and last residue. D genes are given only for firm matches. Only some rows state a clone size, as once, few, many or a class for expanded clones.

v_gene,d_gene,j_gene,abundance,CDR3nt,CDR3aa
TRBV5-6,TRBD2,TRBJ2-2,few,TGTGCCAGCAGCGGACCCGGGACTAGCGGGAGTAGAGCCGGGGAGCTGTTTTTT,CASSGPGTSGSRAGELFF
TRBV29-1,-,TRBJ2-7,-,TGCAGCGTTGAAGGGGGGTTGAACGAGCAGTACTTC,CSVEGGLNEQYF
TRBV7-9,-,TRBJ2-5,few,TGTGCCAGCAGCGGGGGACTTGAATCCCGATGGGGGACCCAGTACTTC,CASSGGLESRWGTQYF
TRBV12-3/TRBV12-4,-,TRBJ1-5,many,TGCGCCAGCAGCTTGGGGGGCAGTCAGCCCCAGCATTTT,CASSLGGSQPQHF
TRBV5-1,TRBD1,TRBJ2-7,few,TGCGCCAGCAGCTTGGCTAGGGGGCTCTACGAGCAGTACTTC,CASSLARGLYEQYF
TRBV28,TRBD1,TRBJ2-7,few,TGTGCCAGCAGTGACGGACAGGAGACCTACGAGCAGTACTTC,CASSDGQETYEQYF
TRBV5-1,-,TRBJ1-1,-,TGCGCCAGCAGCTATCGGGCGCCCACTGAAGCTTTCTTT,CASSYRAPTEAFF
TRBV20-1,TRBD2,TRBJ2-7,few,TGCAGTGCTAGAGAGACGGGGGGGATCTACTACGAGCAGTACTTC,CSARETGGIYYEQYF
TRBV6-1,-,TRBJ1-5,few,TGTGCCAGCAGTGAAAGGGGGGCCAGATATAGCAATCAGCCCCAGCATTTT,CASSERGARYSNQPQHF
TRBV6-5,-,TRBJ1-6,-,TGTGCCAGCAGTTACAATCCGACAGGTTCACCCCTCCACTTT,CASSYNPTGSPLHF
TRBV12-3/TRBV12-4,-,TRBJ1-3,-,TGTGCCAGCAGCCCAAGTGGATATAGAAACACCATATATTTT,CASSPSGYRNTIYF
TRBV5-1,-,TRBJ2-7,few,TGCGCCAGCAGCGGTGGACTCGGGAGCCTTTCCTACGAGCAGTACTTC,CASSGGLGSLSYEQYF
TRBV4-1,TRBD1,TRBJ1-2,few,TGCGCCAGCAGCCTACCCCGGACAGGGACTTTAGCTGGCTACACCTTC,CASSLPRTGTLAGYTF
TRBV24-1,-,TRBJ2-3,-,TGTGCCACCAGTGATTCCGGGACCCCAAGCTCTAGCACAGATACGCAGTATTTT,CATSDSGTPSSSTDTQYF
TRBV5-1,-,TRBJ2-3,-,TGCGCCAGCAGCTTGGCTCTAGCTACAGATACGCAGTATTTT,CASSLALATDTQYF
TRBV5-5,TRBD2,TRBJ2-1,-,TGTGCCAGCAGCTTTGGACTAGCGGGAGGGTCCGAGCAGTTCTTC,CASSFGLAGGSEQFF
TRBV19,-,TRBJ1-6,-,TGTGCCAGTAGTCCGCAGGCTTCACCCCTCCACTTT,CASSPQASPLHF
TRBV10-2,-,TRBJ2-5,few,TGCGCCAGCAGTGAGACCGGACCCGGTCGAGAGACCCAGTACTTC,CASSETGPGRETQYF
TRBV7-8,TRBD2,TRBJ2-1,once,TGTGCCAGCAAAAGATGGGCGGGGGAGGACAATGAGCAGTTCTTC,CASKRWAGEDNEQFF
TRBV7-2,-,TRBJ1-5,-,TGTGCCTCTGGCCGGCCTAATCAGCCCCAGCATTTT,CASGRPNQPQHF
TRBV27,TRBD1,TRBJ2-7,-,TGTGCCAGCAGTTTACACGGGACAGGGTGGCGTGAGCAGTACTTC,CASSLHGTGWREQYF
TRBV7-2,-,TRBJ2-3,few,TGTGCCAGCAACTTATATGGAATGGATACGCAGTATTTT,CASNLYGMDTQYF
TRBV20-1,-,TRBJ1-1,few,TGCAGTGCTAGCACAATTGAAGCTTTCTTT,CSASTIEAFF
TRBV7-2,-,TRBJ2-3,-,TGTGCCAGCAGCAGTGGTACGGCAGATACGCAGTATTTT,CASSSGTADTQYF
TRBV19,-,TRBJ1-2,once,TGTGCCAGTAGTATCCTCGCCAGCGCTAACTATGGCTACACCTTC,CASSILASANYGYTF
TRBV7-6,TRBD1,TRBJ1-6,few,TGTGCCAGCAGCCCCCAGGGGACAGCCTATAATTCACCCCTCCACTTT,CASSPQGTAYNSPLHF
TRBV28,-,TRBJ1-5,-,TGTGCCAGCAGTTTTCGGATGTTCGGGCAGGGGATGAGGCAGCCCCAGCATTTT,CASSFRMFGQGMRQPQHF
TRBV18,-,TRBJ2-7,few,TGTGCCAGCTCTCAGGAAACGACAGGTGAGGACGAGCAGTACTTC,CASSQETTGEDEQYF
TRBV12-3/TRBV12-4,TRBD1,TRBJ2-1,few,TGTGCCAGCAGTTCTAGGCAGGGGGCGGAAAGGAAATTCTTC,CASSSRQGAERKFF
TRBV29-1,TRBD1,TRBJ2-5,-,TGCAGCGTTGACGGGACAGGGGAGGAGGAGACCCAGTACTTC,CSVDGTGEEETQYF
TRBV12-3/TRBV12-4,TRBD2,TRBJ2-5,-,TGTGCCAGCAGTTTACAGCGGGAGGGCCGAGAGACCCAGTACTTC,CASSLQREGRETQYF
TRBV5-1,-,TRBJ2-7,few,TGCGCCAGCAGCTTGGCCGGGATAGCGGTTGCCTACGAGCAGTACTTC,CASSLAGIAVAYEQYF
TRBV12-3/TRBV12-4,TRBD1,TRBJ2-1,-,TGTGCCAGCAATGGGCCAGGGGGCGCCTCCTACAATGAGCAGTTCTTC,CASNGPGGASYNEQFF
TRBV6-1,-,TRBJ2-3,few,TGTGCCAGCAGTGAATGGGTGGGCAGGACCACAGATACGCAGTATTTT,CASSEWVGRTTDTQYF
TRBV5-6,-,TRBJ1-2,-,TGTGCCAGCAGCCATGACCCGGTGGGCCTCCCCTATGGCTACACCTTC,CASSHDPVGLPYGYTF
TRBV6-2/TRBV6-3,TRBD2,TRBJ2-1,-,TGTGCCAGCACCGGGACTAGCGGGAGCTCCTACAATGAGCAGTTCTTC,CASTGTSGSSYNEQFF
TRBV6-5,TRBD1,TRBJ1-3,-,TGTGCCAGCAGTTACGAACCGGGACAGTTAGGAAACACCATATATTTT,CASSYEPGQLGNTIYF
TRBV23-1,TRBD1,TRBJ2-7,few,TGCGCCAGCAGTCCCCTCGCGAACAGGGGGCACTCCTACGAGCAGTACTTC,CASSPLANRGHSYEQYF
TRBV7-8,TRBD2,TRBJ2-1,few,TGTGCCAGCAGCTTAGCGCGTCAAGCGGGAGGCTCCTACAATGAGCAGTTCTTC,CASSLARQAGGSYNEQFF
TRBV7-9,-,TRBJ2-5,-,TGTGCCAGCGGCTTAACCACCGCAAGGGAGACCCAGTACTTC,CASGLTTARETQYF
TRBV20-1,TRBD2,TRBJ2-1,-,TGCAGTGCTAGAGATCGGGCACTAGCGGGGCTTGAGCAGTTCTTC,CSARDRALAGLEQFF
TRBV20-1,-,TRBJ1-2,-,TGCAGTGCTAGAATTCTGGGAAATAACTATGGCTACACCTTC,CSARILGNNYGYTF
TRBV9,TRBD2,TRBJ2-2,-,TGTGCCAGCAGCGTAGCTACGGGGGGACCGTTAGGGCGACCCGGGGAGCTGTTTTTT,CASSVATGGPLGRPGELFF
TRBV3-1,TRBD1,TRBJ1-4,-,TGTGCCAGCAGCCTCCATGACAGGGAAGGAACTAATGAAAAACTGTTTTTT,CASSLHDREGTNEKLFF
TRBV6-2/TRBV6-3,TRBD1,TRBJ1-3,-,TGTGCCAGCAGGGAGACAGGGGATGGAAACACCATATATTTT,CASRETGDGNTIYF
TRBV29-1,-,TRBJ1-5,few,TGCAGCGCGACTGTCGGGGGTTTCAATCAGCCCCAGCATTTT,CSATVGGFNQPQHF
TRBV7-2,TRBD2,TRBJ2-7,-,TGTGCCAGCAGCTTTACAGCGGGAGCTGGCGAGCAGTACTTC,CASSFTAGAGEQYF
TRBV5-1,-,TRBJ2-7,-,TGCGCCAGCAGCTTGGATCCCAGACAATACGAGCAGTACTTC,CASSLDPRQYEQYF
TRBV12-3/TRBV12-4,TRBD1,TRBJ1-1,-,TGTGCCAGCAGTCTAGGGACAGGGGGCGCGGGGGGGGACACTGAAGCTTTCTTT,CASSLGTGGAGGDTEAFF
TRBV7-9,TRBD1,TRBJ2-3,-,TGTGCCAGCAGGGGCGACAGGGCCCGAGGTACAGATACGCAGTATTTT,CASRGDRARGTDTQYF
TRBV27,TRBD2,TRBJ2-7,few,TGTGCCAGCCGAAGCCGTAGCGGGAGGTCCTACGAGCAGTACTTC,CASRSRSGRSYEQYF
TRBV5-1,TRBD2,TRBJ2-3,few,TGCGCCAGCAGCTCGTCCCTAGCGGGACGACGGGGGTATTTT,CASSSSLAGRRGYF
TRBV5-6,TRBD2,TRBJ2-1,few,TGTGCCAGCAGCCGGGGACTAGCGGGAGCCCGCGAGCAGTTCTTC,CASSRGLAGAREQFF